This T cell receptor (beta chain) is from a study of blood T cell repertoires in COVID-19. Across the study: Whether acute or convalescent, the COVID-19 samples came from the United States, Italy and Spain. T cells, B-cell-depleted T cells, or PBMCs provided the cDNA or gDNA that served as material.

This clone came up once. Original processing notes: Nucleated cell number was recorded as an estimate derived from reference gene primer amplification. The data were produced by immunoSEQ multiplex PCR, yet TCRdb's version contains in-frame clones alone and is incomplete. V and J calls and clone size are given by that table; D and trimming were obtained from the DNA. Here the sample spans under 250,000 clones, approximately 83% being singletons. This CDR3 contains 14 residues. The V and J ends lost 0 bases and 7 bases respectively, with 10 bases between them. Germline V gene data show CDR1 as MNHEY and CDR2 as SMNVEV (reference sequence).

The sequence derives from a man at least 80 years old with acute or convalescent COVID-19. The sequencing sample was made of peripheral blood. The chain recombines TRBV27 with TRBJ2-1, with D unresolved. The CDR3 loop is CASSLSRVQNEQFF. CDR3 DNA sequence: TGTGCCAGCAGTTTATCCCGGGTTCAAAATGAGCAGTTCTTC.